This is a list of T cell receptor beta chains from one sample in a study of OX40 agonist ivuxolimab in advanced cancers. The method was immunoSEQ multiplex PCR; TCRdb's version includes in-frame clones alone and lacks a portion of them. The table records tens of thousands of clones, about 92% of them present only once. Specimen: CD4+ or CD8+ T cells sorted from blood, collected in a trial of the OX40 agonist ivuxolimab. The origin of the receptors is an adult with an advanced solid tumor such as melanoma, head and neck, liver or kidney cancer. Both conserved end residues are part of each CDR3. The D gene is left open where the match is weak. Clone size, where shown, is once, few, many, or a class for clones that have expanded.

NA	NA	TRBV7-6	TRBJ2-3	CASSLAAATAPHTQYF	TGTGCCAGCAGCTTAGCGGCGGCCACCGCCCCTCACACGCAGTATTTT
once	NA	TRBV12-5	TRBJ1-2	CASGLDYYGYTF	TGTGCTAGTGGTTTGGACTACTATGGCTACACCTTC
NA	TRBD1	TRBV5-1	TRBJ1-1	CASRLGRDRVDTEAFF	TGCGCCAGCAGATTAGGCCGGGACAGAGTTGACACTGAAGCTTTCTTT
NA	NA	TRBV6-1	TRBJ2-3	CASSDSTDTQYF	TGTGCCAGCAGCGACAGCACAGATACGCAGTATTTT
NA	NA	TRBV28	TRBJ1-2	CASITQGSGGYTF	TGTGCCAGCATCACTCAGGGTAGCGGGGGCTACACCTTC
NA	TRBD1	TRBV5-1	TRBJ1-6	CASSAGDRGNSPLHF	TGCGCCAGCAGCGCTGGGGACAGGGGAAATTCACCCCTCCACTTT
NA	TRBD1	TRBV18	TRBJ2-7	CASSPGQGNLQQYF	TGTGCCAGCTCACCGGGACAGGGAAATCTGCAGCAGTACTTC
once	TRBD1	TRBV5-6	TRBJ2-5	CASSWVGRGQGKETQYF	TGTGCCAGCAGCTGGGTGGGTCGTGGACAGGGGAAGGAGACCCAGTACTTC
NA	TRBD1	TRBV6-5	TRBJ1-6	CASSPGTGADSPLHF	TGTGCCAGCAGTCCCGGGACAGGGGCAGATTCACCCCTCCACTTT
NA	TRBD2	TRBV11-2	TRBJ2-2	CASTSPPGLGSGELFF	TGTGCCAGCACCTCCCCGCCGGGACTAGGGTCCGGGGAGCTGTTTTTT
NA	NA	TRBV6-6	TRBJ1-5	CASSYGDQPQHF	TGTGCCAGCAGTTACGGAGATCAGCCCCAGCATTTT
NA	NA	TRBV6-1	TRBJ1-5	CASQYSNQPQHF	TGTGCCAGCCAGTATAGCAATCAGCCCCAGCATTTT
NA	NA	TRBV7-9	TRBJ1-1	CASSQNLNTEAFF	TGTGCCAGCAGCCAGAACCTGAACACTGAAGCTTTCTTT
once	TRBD1	TRBV30	TRBJ2-2	CAWSFKDRGRPGELFF	TGTGCCTGGAGTTTCAAGGACAGGGGGCGACCCGGGGAGCTGTTTTTT
NA	NA	TRBV29-1	TRBJ1-1	CSSGSGNTEAFF	TGCAGCTCCGGCTCGGGGAACACTGAAGCTTTCTTT
NA	NA	TRBV11-2	TRBJ1-1	CASSPQNTEAFF	TGTGCCAGCAGCCCGCAGAACACTGAAGCTTTCTTT
NA	TRBD2	TRBV5-1	TRBJ2-3	CASSLERGGAGSNPTDTQYF	TGCGCCAGCAGCTTGGAACGCGGGGGGGCCGGGTCCAACCCCACAGATACGCAGTATTTT
NA	TRBD2	TRBV5-5	TRBJ2-3	CASINSSGGKDTQYF	TGTGCCAGCATCAACAGCAGCGGGGGGAAGGATACGCAGTATTTT
once	NA	TRBV20-1	TRBJ1-1	CSAGWGRGAFF	TGCAGTGCTGGGTGGGGCAGGGGAGCTTTCTTT
NA	NA	TRBV10-3	TRBJ2-7	CAISEGNEQYF	TGTGCCATCAGTGAGGGGAACGAGCAGTACTTC
NA	NA	TRBV7-6	TRBJ2-5	CASSSYQETQYF	TGTGCCAGCAGCTCCTACCAAGAGACCCAGTACTTC
NA	TRBD1	TRBV5-1	TRBJ1-3	CASGTGTEGNTIYF	TGCGCCAGTGGGACCGGGACAGAAGGAAACACCATATATTTT
NA	TRBD1	TRBV2	TRBJ2-7	CASKKEQGSEEQYF	TGTGCCAGCAAAAAAGAACAGGGGTCTGAGGAGCAGTACTTC
NA	NA	TRBV6-5	TRBJ1-1	CASSYLGGNMNTEAFF	TGTGCCAGCAGTTACCTAGGCGGGAATATGAACACTGAAGCTTTCTTT
NA	NA	TRBV6-6	TRBJ1-1	CASSYRTEAFF	TGTGCCAGCAGTTACAGAACTGAAGCTTTCTTT
once	NA	TRBV4-1	TRBJ2-4	CASSQGNGIQYF	TGCGCCAGCAGCCAAGGGAATGGCATTCAGTACTTC
NA	TRBD1	TRBV11-2	TRBJ1-5	CASSPQGALNQPQHF	TGTGCCAGCAGCCCCCAGGGGGCTCTCAATCAGCCCCAGCATTTT
NA	TRBD1	TRBV7-8	TRBJ1-6	CASSLGQGVNSPLHF	TGTGCCAGCAGCTTAGGGCAGGGGGTTAATTCACCCCTCCACTTT